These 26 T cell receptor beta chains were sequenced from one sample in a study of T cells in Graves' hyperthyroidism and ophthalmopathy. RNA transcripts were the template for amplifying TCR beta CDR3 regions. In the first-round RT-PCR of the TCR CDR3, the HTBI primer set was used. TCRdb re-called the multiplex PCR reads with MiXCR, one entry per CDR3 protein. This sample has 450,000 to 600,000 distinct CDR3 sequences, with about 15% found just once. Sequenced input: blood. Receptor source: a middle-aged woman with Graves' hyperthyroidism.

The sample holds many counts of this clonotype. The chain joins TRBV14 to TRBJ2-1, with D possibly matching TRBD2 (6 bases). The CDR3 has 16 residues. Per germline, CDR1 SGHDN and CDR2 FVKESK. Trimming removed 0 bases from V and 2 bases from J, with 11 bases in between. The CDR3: CASSQDRLAPYNEQFF. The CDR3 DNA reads TGTGCCAGCAGCCAAGATCGGCTAGCGCCCTACAATGAGCAGTTCTTC.

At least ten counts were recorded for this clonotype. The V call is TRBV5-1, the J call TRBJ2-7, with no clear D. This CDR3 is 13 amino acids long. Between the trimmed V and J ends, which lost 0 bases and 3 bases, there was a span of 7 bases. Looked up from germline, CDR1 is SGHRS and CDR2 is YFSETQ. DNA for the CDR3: TGCGCCAGCAGCTTGGCACCAGGCTACGAGCAGTACTTC. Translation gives CASSLAPGYEQYF. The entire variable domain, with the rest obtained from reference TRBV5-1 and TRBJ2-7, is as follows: KAGVTQTPRYLIKTRGQQVTLSCSPISGHRSVSWYQQTPGQGLQFLFEYFSETQRNKGNFPGRFSGRQFSNSRSEMNVSTLELGDSALYLCASSLAPGYEQYFGPGTRLTVT.

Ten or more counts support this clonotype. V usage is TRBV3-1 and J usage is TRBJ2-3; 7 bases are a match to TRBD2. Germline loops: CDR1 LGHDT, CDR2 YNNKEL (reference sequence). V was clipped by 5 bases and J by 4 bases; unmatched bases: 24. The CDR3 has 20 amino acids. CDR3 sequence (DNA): TGTGCCAGCAGCACTCGAGGCGCTAGGGCTCTAGCGGAACGCCCAGATACGCAGTATTTT. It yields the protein CASSTRGARALAERPDTQYF.

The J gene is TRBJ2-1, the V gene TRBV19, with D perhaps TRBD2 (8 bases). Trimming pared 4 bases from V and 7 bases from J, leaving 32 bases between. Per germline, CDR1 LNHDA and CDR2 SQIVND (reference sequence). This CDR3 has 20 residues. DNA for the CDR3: TGTGCCAGTAGTAAAAACCCCCCGGGACTAGGCCAGGGGGGGTGGAATGAGCAGTTCTTC. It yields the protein CASSKNPPGLGQGGWNEQFF.

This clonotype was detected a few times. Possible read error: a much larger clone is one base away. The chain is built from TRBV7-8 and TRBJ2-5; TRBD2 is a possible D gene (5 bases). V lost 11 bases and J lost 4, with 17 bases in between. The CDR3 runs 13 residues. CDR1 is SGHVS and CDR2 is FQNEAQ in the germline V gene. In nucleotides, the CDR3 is TGTGCCGGCACCCTTTCGGCGGGAGAGACCCAGTACTTC. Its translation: CAGTLSAGETQYF.

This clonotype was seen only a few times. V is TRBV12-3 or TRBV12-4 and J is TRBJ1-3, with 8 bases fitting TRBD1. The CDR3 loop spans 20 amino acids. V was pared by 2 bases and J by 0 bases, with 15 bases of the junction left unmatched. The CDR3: CASSLFRGQVRSYSGNTIYF. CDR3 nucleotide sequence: TGTGCCAGCAGTTTATTTAGGGGACAGGTTCGGTCATACTCTGGAAACACCATATATTTT.

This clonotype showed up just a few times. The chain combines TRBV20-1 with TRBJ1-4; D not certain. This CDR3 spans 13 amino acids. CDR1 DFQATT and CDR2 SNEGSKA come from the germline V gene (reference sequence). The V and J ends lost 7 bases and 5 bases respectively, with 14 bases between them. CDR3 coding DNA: TGCAGTGTTATGGACCCAAGCAATGAAAAACTGTTTTTT. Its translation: CSVMDPSNEKLFF.

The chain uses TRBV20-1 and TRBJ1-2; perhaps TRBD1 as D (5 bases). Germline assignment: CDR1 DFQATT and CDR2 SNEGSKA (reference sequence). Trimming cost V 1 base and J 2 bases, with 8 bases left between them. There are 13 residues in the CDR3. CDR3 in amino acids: CSARGRANYGYTF. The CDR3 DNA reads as TGCAGTGCTAGAGGCAGGGCAAACTATGGCTACACCTTC.

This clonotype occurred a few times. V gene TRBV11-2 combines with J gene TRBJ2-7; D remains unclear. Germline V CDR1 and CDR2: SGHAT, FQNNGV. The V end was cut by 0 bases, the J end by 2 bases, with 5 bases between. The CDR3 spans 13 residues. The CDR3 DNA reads TGTGCCAGCAGCTTAGACACAGCCTACGAGCAGTACTTC. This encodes CASSLDTAYEQYF.

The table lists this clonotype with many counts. CDR3 loop: CASSLSRLAGAYSTDTQYF. The CDR3 DNA sequence: TGTGCCAGCAGTTTATCGCGCCTAGCGGGAGCCTATAGCACAGATACGCAGTATTTT. This chain uses TRBV27 with TRBJ2-3; 10 bases map to TRBD2. Unmatched junction bases numbered 9, after V lost 0 bases and J lost 0 bases. The V gene's germline CDR1 is MNHEY and CDR2 SMNVEV (reference sequence). The CDR3 totals 19 residues.

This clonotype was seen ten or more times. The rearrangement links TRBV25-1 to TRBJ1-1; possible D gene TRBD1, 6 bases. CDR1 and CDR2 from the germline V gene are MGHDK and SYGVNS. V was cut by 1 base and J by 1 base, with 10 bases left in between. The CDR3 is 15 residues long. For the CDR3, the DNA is TGTGCCAGCAGTGAATCAGGGGTACGGAACACTGAAGCTTTCTTT. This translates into CASSESGVRNTEAFF.

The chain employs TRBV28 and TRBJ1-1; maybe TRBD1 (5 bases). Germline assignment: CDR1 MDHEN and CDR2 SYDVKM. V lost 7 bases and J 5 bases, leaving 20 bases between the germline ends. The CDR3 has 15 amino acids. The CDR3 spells CASMVGGGQRTEAFF. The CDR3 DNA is TGTGCCAGCATGGTTGGGGGAGGCCAGAGAACTGAAGCTTTCTTT.

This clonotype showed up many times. CDR3 nucleotides: TGTGCCAGCAGTGTGAGGAGGAGCTCCTACAATGAGCAGTTCTTC. This sequence encodes CASSVRRSSYNEQFF. The chain recombines TRBV28 with TRBJ2-1; a weak D match, TRBD2 (5 bases). Germline CDR1 and CDR2: MDHEN and SYDVKM. The CDR3 loop spans 15 amino acids. The germline V and J ends were trimmed by 5 bases and 0 bases, with 11 bases remaining between them. Using reference TRBV28 and TRBJ2-1 for the parts outside the CDR3, the full variable domain is DVKVTQSSRYLVKRTGEKVFLECVQDMDHENMFWYRQDPGLGLRLIYFSYDVKMKEKGDIPEGYSVSREKKERFSLILESASTNQTSMYLCASSVRRSSYNEQFFGPGTRLTVL.

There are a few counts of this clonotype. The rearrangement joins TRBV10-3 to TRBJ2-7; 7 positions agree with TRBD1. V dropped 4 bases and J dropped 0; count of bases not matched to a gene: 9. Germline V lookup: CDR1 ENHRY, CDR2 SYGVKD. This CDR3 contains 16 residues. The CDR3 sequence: CAISGPRTGISYEQYF. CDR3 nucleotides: TGTGCCATCAGTGGCCCTAGGACAGGCATCTCCTACGAGCAGTACTTC.

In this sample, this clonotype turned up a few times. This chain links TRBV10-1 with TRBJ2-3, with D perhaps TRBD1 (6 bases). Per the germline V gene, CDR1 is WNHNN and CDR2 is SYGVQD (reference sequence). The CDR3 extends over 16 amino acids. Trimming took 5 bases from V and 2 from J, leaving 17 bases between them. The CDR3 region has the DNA TGCGCCAGCAGTCTTTCTAACAGGGATGACACAGATACGCAGTATTTT. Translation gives CASSLSNRDDTDTQYF.

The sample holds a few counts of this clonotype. CDR3 residues: CASSVGMWGENTEAFF. The CDR3 nucleotides read TGTGCCAGCAGCGTAGGTATGTGGGGGGAGAACACTGAAGCTTTCTTT. This sequence joins TRBV9 and TRBJ1-1; D possibly corresponds to TRBD1 (5 bases). The CDR3 is 16 amino acids. CDR1 and CDR2 (germline): SGDLS, YYNGEE. Trimming shortened V by 0 bases and J by 1 base, and 13 bases separated the two germline ends.

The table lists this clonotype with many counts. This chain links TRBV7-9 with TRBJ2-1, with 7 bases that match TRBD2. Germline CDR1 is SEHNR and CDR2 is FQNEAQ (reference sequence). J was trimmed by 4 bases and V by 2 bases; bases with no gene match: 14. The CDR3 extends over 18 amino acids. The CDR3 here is CASSLTVLGGSSYNEQFF. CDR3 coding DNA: TGTGCCAGCAGCTTAACGGTTTTAGGCGGGAGTTCTTACAATGAGCAGTTCTTC.

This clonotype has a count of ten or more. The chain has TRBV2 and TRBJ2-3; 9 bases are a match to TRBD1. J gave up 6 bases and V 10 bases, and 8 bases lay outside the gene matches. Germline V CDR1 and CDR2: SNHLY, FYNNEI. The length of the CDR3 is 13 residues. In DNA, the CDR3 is TGTGCCAAACAGGGGGCGCCGTCTGATACGCAGTATTTT. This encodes CAKQGAPSDTQYF.

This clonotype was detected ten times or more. The CDR3 region is CASSPQEGNTEAFF. CDR3 sequence (DNA): TGTGCCAGCTCACCACAAGAGGGGAACACTGAAGCTTTCTTT. The chain recombines TRBV18 with TRBJ1-1; D call uncertain. Germline CDR1 reads KGHSH; CDR2 reads LQKENI. CDR3 size: 14 residues. V lost 1 base to trimming and J lost 1 base, with 7 bases between them.

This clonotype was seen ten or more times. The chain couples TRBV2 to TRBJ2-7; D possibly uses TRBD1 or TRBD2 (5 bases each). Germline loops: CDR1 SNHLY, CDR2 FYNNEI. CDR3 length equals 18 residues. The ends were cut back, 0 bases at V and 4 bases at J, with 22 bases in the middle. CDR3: CASSEAPRDGPYRYEQYF. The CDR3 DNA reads TGTGCCAGCAGTGAAGCGCCAAGGGACGGGCCCTACCGATACGAGCAGTACTTC. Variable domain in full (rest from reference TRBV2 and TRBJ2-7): EPEVTQTPSHQVTQMGQEVILRCVPISNHLYFYWYRQILGQKVEFLVSFYNNEISEKSEIFDDQFSVERPDGSNFTLKIRSTKLEDSAMYFCASSEAPRDGPYRYEQYFGPGTRLTVT.

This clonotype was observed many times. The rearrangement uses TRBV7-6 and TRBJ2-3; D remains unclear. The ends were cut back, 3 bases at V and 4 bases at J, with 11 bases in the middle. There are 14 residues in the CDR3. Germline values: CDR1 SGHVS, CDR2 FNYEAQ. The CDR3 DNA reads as TGTGCCAGCAGCTTGTCATGGGCGTCAGATACGCAGTATTTT. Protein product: CASSLSWASDTQYF.

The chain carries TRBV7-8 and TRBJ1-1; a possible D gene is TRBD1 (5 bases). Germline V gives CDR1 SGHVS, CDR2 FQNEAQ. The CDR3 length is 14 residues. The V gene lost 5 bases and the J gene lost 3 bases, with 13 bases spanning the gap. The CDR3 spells CASSRILGDTEAFF. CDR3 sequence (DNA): TGTGCCAGCAGCCGCATTCTGGGGGACACTGAAGCTTTCTTT. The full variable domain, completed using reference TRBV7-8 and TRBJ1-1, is GAGVSQSPRYKVAKRGQDVALRCDPISGHVSLFWYQQALGQGPEFLTYFQNEAQLDKSGLPSDRFFAERPEGSVSTLKIQRTQQEDSAVYLCASSRILGDTEAFFGQGTRLTVV.

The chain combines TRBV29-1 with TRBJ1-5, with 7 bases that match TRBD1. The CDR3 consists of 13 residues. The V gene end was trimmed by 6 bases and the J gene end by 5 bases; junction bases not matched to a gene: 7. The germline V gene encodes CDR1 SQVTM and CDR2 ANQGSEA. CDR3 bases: TGCAGCGTGCAGACAGGGAAAGATCAGCCCCAGCATTTT. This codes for CSVQTGKDQPQHF.

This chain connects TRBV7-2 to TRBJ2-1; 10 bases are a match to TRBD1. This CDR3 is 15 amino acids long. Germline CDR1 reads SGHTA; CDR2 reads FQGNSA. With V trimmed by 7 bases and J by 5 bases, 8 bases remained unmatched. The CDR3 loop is CASNYDRGRHNEQFF. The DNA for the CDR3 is TGTGCCAGCAACTACGACAGGGGGCGCCACAATGAGCAGTTCTTC.

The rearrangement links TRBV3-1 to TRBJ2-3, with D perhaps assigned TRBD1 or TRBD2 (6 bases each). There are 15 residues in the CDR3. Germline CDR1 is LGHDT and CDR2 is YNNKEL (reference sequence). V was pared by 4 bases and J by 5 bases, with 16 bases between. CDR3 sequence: CASSRGGGRGDTQYF. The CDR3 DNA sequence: TGTGCCAGCAGCCGGGGTGGGGGGCGCGGAGATACGCAGTATTTT.

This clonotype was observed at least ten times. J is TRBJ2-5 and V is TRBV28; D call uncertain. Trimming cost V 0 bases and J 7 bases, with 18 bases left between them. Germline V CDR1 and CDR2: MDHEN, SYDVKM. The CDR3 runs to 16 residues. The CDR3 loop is CASSLCHAGCSWTQYF. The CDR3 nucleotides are TGTGCCAGCAGTTTATGCCACGCCGGGTGCTCATGGACCCAGTACTTC.